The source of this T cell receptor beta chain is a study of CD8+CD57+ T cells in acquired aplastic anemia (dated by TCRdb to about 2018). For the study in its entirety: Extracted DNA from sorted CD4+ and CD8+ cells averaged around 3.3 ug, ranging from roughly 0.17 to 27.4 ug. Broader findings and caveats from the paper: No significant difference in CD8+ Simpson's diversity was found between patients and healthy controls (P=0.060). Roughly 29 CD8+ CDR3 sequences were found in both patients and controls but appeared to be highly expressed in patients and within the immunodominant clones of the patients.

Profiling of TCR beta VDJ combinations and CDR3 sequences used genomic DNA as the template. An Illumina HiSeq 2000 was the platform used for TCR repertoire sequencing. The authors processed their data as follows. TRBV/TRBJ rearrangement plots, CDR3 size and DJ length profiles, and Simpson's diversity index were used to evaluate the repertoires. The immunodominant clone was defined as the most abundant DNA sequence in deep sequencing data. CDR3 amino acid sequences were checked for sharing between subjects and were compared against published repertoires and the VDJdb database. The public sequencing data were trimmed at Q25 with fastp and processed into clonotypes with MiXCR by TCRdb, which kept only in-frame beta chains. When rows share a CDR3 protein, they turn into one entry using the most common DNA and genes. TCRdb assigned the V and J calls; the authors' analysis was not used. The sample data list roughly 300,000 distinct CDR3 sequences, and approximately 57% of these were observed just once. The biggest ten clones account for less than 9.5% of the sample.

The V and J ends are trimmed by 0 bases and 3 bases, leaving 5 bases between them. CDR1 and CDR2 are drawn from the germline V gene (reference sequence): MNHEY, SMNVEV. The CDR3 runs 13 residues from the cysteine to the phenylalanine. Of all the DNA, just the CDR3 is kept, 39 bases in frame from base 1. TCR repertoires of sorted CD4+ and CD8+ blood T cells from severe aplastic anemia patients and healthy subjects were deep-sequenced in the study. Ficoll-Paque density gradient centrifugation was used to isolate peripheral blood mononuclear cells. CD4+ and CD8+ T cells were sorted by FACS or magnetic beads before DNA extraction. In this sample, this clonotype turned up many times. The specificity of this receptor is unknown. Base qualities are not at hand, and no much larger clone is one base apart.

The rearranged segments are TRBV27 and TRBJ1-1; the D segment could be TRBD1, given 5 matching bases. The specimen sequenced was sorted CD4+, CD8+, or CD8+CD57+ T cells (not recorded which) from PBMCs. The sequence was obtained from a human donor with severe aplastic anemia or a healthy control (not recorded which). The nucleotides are TGTGCCAGCAGTTTATCCAGGGACACTGAAGCTTTCTTT. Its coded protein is CASSLSRDTEAFF.